Given below is one T cell receptor (beta chain) in context. The CDR3 length is 14 residues. V was shortened by 2 bases and J by 2 bases, with 9 bases between the two germline ends. This sample was taken from a study of technical replicates of blood from several donors. The table came from immunoSEQ multiplex PCR; TCRdb's copy has only in-frame clones and leaves some out. The sample has around 80,000 clones, roughly nine tenths seen once. The sequenced material came from T cells isolated from PBMCs. The chain combines TRBV23-1 with TRBJ2-5, with D perhaps matching TRBD1 (6 bases). TRBV23-1 is placed among ORFs of uncertain function. The sequence was obtained from a human donor in good health. DNA of the CDR3: TGCGCCAGCAGTCAAGGGACACTTCAAGAGACCCAGTACTTC. Amino acid sequence: CASSQGTLQETQYF.